The 5 T cell receptor beta chains given below trace back to one sample, sequenced in a study of T cells in Graves' hyperthyroidism and ophthalmopathy. Researchers took RNA transcripts and amplified the TCR beta CDR3 regions from them. HTBI primers drove first-round RT-PCR of the TCR CDR3. TCRdb re-called the multiplex PCR reads through MiXCR, storing one row per CDR3 protein. The sample carries roughly 300,000 distinct CDR3 sequences, about 20% recorded once. The sequenced sample was blood. The receptors here all came from a woman aged 45-60 years with Graves' hyperthyroidism.

This clonotype was counted at least ten times. This chain uses TRBV28 with TRBJ2-1, with TRBD2 matching 9 bases. CDR1 and CDR2 (germline): MDHEN, SYDVKM. The V gene end was trimmed by 7 bases and the J gene end by 1 base; junction bases not matched to a gene: 2. This CDR3 has 14 amino acids. CDR3 DNA: TGTGCCAGCACTGCGGGAGGGTCCTACAATGAGCAGTTCTTC. It is translated as CASTAGGSYNEQFF.

This clonotype showed up just a few times. V and J are TRBV28 and TRBJ2-7; D is undetermined. Looked up from germline, CDR1 is MDHEN and CDR2 is SYDVKM. V lost 2 bases, J lost 7 bases, and 12 bases lay in between. This CDR3 contains 13 residues. CDR3 DNA sequence: TGTGCCAGCAGTTTAGGAGTGGTTAGGGAGCAGTACTTC. This encodes CASSLGVVREQYF.

This clonotype was seen at least ten times. This chain uses TRBV6-1 with TRBJ1-1; D may be TRBD1 (6 bases). V lost 5 bases, J lost 5 bases, and 15 bases lay in between. This CDR3 spans 14 amino acids. Germline CDR1 reads MNHNS; CDR2 reads SASEGT. For the CDR3, the DNA is TGTGCCAGCAGTTACGGGGGCCCGGGTACTGAAGCTTTCTTT. Protein product: CASSYGGPGTEAFF.

This rearrangement joins TRBV10-3 to TRBJ2-2; D call uncertain. V lost 0 bases to trimming and J lost 4 bases, with 12 bases between them. The CDR3 is 16 residues long. Germline lookup yields CDR1 ENHRY and CDR2 SYGVKD. The CDR3 loop reads CAISESLSGSTGELFF. The CDR3 region has the DNA TGTGCCATCAGTGAGTCCCTCTCAGGATCCACCGGGGAGCTGTTTTTT.

This clonotype was picked up many times. The chain is built from TRBV20-1 and TRBJ2-2; possibly TRBD2 for D (6 bases). The ends were cut back, 5 bases at V and 5 bases at J, with 15 bases in the middle. Germline CDR1 reads DFQATT; CDR2 reads SNEGSKA (reference sequence). There are 14 residues in the CDR3. The CDR3 sequence: CSAWDWPETGELFF. CDR3 sequence (DNA): TGCAGTGCTTGGGACTGGCCGGAGACCGGGGAGCTGTTTTTT.